This T cell receptor beta chain was captured by sequencing in a study of T-cell reconstitution after alpha-beta-depleted transplantation in children. Unique molecular identifiers were built into the TCRbeta library. TCRdb reprocessed the PCR reads via MiXCR and lists one record per CDR3 protein. The sample has approximately 400,000 distinct CDR3 sequences, 11% seen once; the top ten hold 4.5% to 7%. This CDR3 contains 15 residues. Germline loops: CDR1 MNHNS, CDR2 SASEGT. V dropped 6 bases and J dropped 1; count of bases not matched to a gene: 5. V is TRBV6-1 and J is TRBJ2-7; 11 bases fit TRBD2. The sequence derives from a human donor who donated a stem cell graft to a child with acute myeloid leukemia. The sequenced sample was PBMCs from the stem cell graft donor, obtained from the stem cell graft. The CDR3 sequence: CASRPGLAASYEQYF. CDR3 in DNA: TGTGCCAGCAGGCCGGGACTAGCGGCGTCCTACGAGCAGTACTTC.